This passage covers 16 T cell receptor beta chains from one sample sequenced in a study of early T cells in non-severe SARS-CoV-2 infection. Using its own MiXCR run on the 5' RACE reads, TCRdb lists one record per CDR3 protein. This table holds some 82,000 distinct CDR3 sequences, 9.5% to 13% found once. Sequenced: whole blood. The receptors stem from an adult who was a healthcare worker with PCR-confirmed SARS-CoV-2 infection or an uninfected control (not recorded which).

This clonotype showed up many times. The chain recombines TRBV11-2 with TRBJ2-5; D unclear. CDR3 length: 14 residues. Trimming removed 3 bases at V and 4 bases at J, with 12 bases between. CDR1 is SGHAT, CDR2 FQNNGV, per germline. The CDR3 sequence is CASSFGVWAETQYF. The DNA of the CDR3 is TGTGCCAGCAGCTTTGGAGTCTGGGCAGAGACCCAGTACTTC.

As for this clonotype: No DNA is shown, since the ends of the CDR3 on it are uncertain; the CDR3 is the one TCRdb lists. The CDR3 sequence is CANPLGVAISPSIF. This rearrangement joins TRBV10-2 to TRBJ1-5; the table's D call TRBD1 went unverified against the DNA. Germline-derived CDR1 and CDR2 are WSHSY and SAAADI. Termini included, the CDR3 measures 14 amino acids.

The chain couples TRBV24-1 to TRBJ2-5; D not certain. The CDR3 is 14 amino acids. CDR1 is KGHDR and CDR2 is SFDVKD in the germline V gene. With 9 bases removed from V and 3 bases from J, the gap between germline ends came to 16 bases. CDR3 bases: TGTGCCACCCGCTCCGGGTTGGGCGAAGAGACCCAGTACTTC. Translating it yields CATRSGLGEETQYF.

This clonotype was recorded many times. The chain combines TRBV29-1 with TRBJ1-1; D gene uncertain. Germline assignment: CDR1 SQVTM and CDR2 ANQGSEA. V lost 3 bases and J lost 1, with 6 bases in between. The CDR3 length is 12 residues. The CDR3 here is CSVDSPNTEAFF. CDR3 in DNA: TGCAGCGTTGATTCCCCGAACACTGAAGCTTTCTTT.

A few counts support this clonotype. The CDR3 is CASSRPGSGNNEQFF. The CDR3 DNA reads as TGTGCCAGCAGCCGACCCGGTAGCGGAAACAATGAGCAGTTCTTC. The V gene is TRBV7-2, the J gene TRBJ2-1, with D perhaps TRBD2 (6 bases). The CDR3 spans 15 residues. Germline V gene data show CDR1 as SGHTA and CDR2 as FQGNSA. V was pared by 5 bases and J by 5 bases, with 16 bases between.

This clonotype was observed a few times. The chain is built from TRBV28 and TRBJ1-1; D is unclear. Deletions cut 6 bases from V and 2 bases from J, with 13 bases between. The CDR3 sequence is 14 residues long. Germline lookup yields CDR1 MDHEN and CDR2 SYDVKM. In DNA form, the CDR3 reads TGTGCCAGCAGGCCCCAGCAGGCTAACACTGAAGCTTTCTTT. This encodes CASRPQQANTEAFF.

At least ten counts were recorded for this clonotype. The chain has TRBV28 and TRBJ2-1, with D perhaps matching TRBD1 (6 bases). V lost 5 bases to trimming and J lost 12 bases, with 14 bases between them. Germline V gene data show CDR1 as MDHEN and CDR2 as SYDVKM. There are 12 residues in the CDR3. The CDR3 loop reads CASSVGAVGQFF. CDR3 DNA: TGTGCCAGCAGTGTGGGGGCAGTGGGGCAGTTCTTC.

There are a few counts of this clonotype. The chain combines TRBV11-2 with TRBJ1-6; D gene uncertain. The ends were cut back, 5 bases at V and 7 bases at J, with 9 bases in the middle. The CDR3 extends over 13 amino acids. The germline CDR1 and CDR2 sequences are SGHAT and FQNNGV. CDR3 sequence reads: CASSPERNSPLHF. The CDR3 DNA reads TGTGCCAGCAGCCCAGAAAGGAATTCACCCCTCCACTTT.

The rearrangement uses TRBV6-1 and TRBJ2-1; D is unresolved. V gave up 2 bases and J gave up 3 bases, with 11 bases separating them. The CDR3 runs to 15 residues. Germline V gene lookup returns CDR1 MNHNS and CDR2 SASEGT. CDR3 protein: CASSESDSYYNEQFF. CDR3 nucleotides: TGTGCCAGCAGTGAATCAGACTCCTACTACAATGAGCAGTTCTTC.

This clonotype came up a few times. The chain links TRBV7-2 to TRBJ2-7, with 8 bases aligning to TRBD1. The CDR3 contains 15 residues. V lost 5 bases and J lost 4; bases outside the gene matches: 10. CDR1 and CDR2 from the germline V gene are SGHTA and FQGNSA. This CDR3 is CASSRTWTGSYEQYF. CDR3 nucleotides: TGTGCCAGCAGCCGCACCTGGACAGGGAGTTACGAGCAGTACTTC.

This clonotype was detected many times. This chain links TRBV12-3 or TRBV12-4 with TRBJ2-1, with D perhaps TRBD2 (6 bases). The CDR3 spans 15 residues. The germline V and J ends were trimmed by 4 bases and 4 bases, with 14 bases remaining between them. The chain's CDR3 is CASSSPRDSYNEQFF. DNA for the CDR3: TGTGCCAGCAGTTCTCCGCGGGACTCATACAATGAGCAGTTCTTC.

This clonotype was counted at least ten times. V usage is TRBV20-1 and J usage is TRBJ2-5; D call uncertain. CDR1 DFQATT and CDR2 SNEGSKA come from the germline V gene (reference sequence). The CDR3 length is 14 residues. V was cut by 0 bases and J by 2 bases, with 10 bases left in between. CDR3 DNA: TGCAGTGCTAGAGATTTAGTCCCTCAAGAGACCCAGTACTTC. This translates into CSARDLVPQETQYF.

The V call is TRBV5-1, the J call TRBJ1-1; a weak D match, TRBD1 (5 bases). Per the germline V gene, CDR1 is SGHRS and CDR2 is YFSETQ. With 5 bases removed from V and 4 bases from J, the gap between germline ends came to 18 bases. The CDR3 totals 15 residues. The CDR3 DNA reads as TGCGCCAGCAGGGGCAGGGTCGGACGGAGCACTGAAGCTTTCTTT. Protein sequence: CASRGRVGRSTEAFF. The variable domain in full, completed from reference TRBV5-1 and TRBJ1-1, reads KAGVTQTPRYLIKTRGQQVTLSCSPISGHRSVSWYQQTPGQGLQFLFEYFSETQRNKGNFPGRFSGRQFSNSRSEMNVSTLELGDSALYLCASRGRVGRSTEAFFGQGTRLTVV.

This clonotype was recorded at least ten times. The CDR3 sequence: CASSLPGGYQPQHF. The CDR3 DNA follows: TGTGCCAGCAGTTTACCGGGGGGATATCAGCCCCAGCATTTT. The gene calls are TRBV28 and TRBJ1-5; TRBD1 is a possible D gene (5 bases). The ends were cut back, 2 bases at V and 5 bases at J, with 10 bases in the middle. Germline-derived CDR1 and CDR2 are MDHEN and SYDVKM. The CDR3 totals 14 residues.

This clonotype was counted only a few times. This chain uses TRBV3-1 with TRBJ1-3; D uncertain. Germline V gene sequence: CDR1 LGHDT, CDR2 YNNKEL (reference sequence). This CDR3 is built from 15 residues. Trimming removed 3 bases at V and 2 bases at J, with 11 bases between. This chain's CDR3 is CASSQGLAAGNTIYF. CDR3 in DNA: TGTGCCAGCAGCCAGGGTTTGGCTGCTGGAAACACCATATATTTT.

This clonotype has ten or more counts. The chain has TRBV28 and TRBJ1-5; D gene unclear. The CDR3 spans 16 residues. Deletions cut 7 bases from V and 1 base from J, with 17 bases between. The germline gives CDR1 MDHEN, CDR2 SYDVKM. CDR3 protein: CASTLRQFPSNQPQHF. CDR3 coding DNA: TGTGCCAGCACCTTGCGGCAATTCCCGAGCAATCAGCCCCAGCATTTT. Complete variable domain (other parts from reference TRBV28 and TRBJ1-5): DVKVTQSSRYLVKRTGEKVFLECVQDMDHENMFWYRQDPGLGLRLIYFSYDVKMKEKGDIPEGYSVSREKKERFSLILESASTNQTSMYLCASTLRQFPSNQPQHFGDGTRLSIL.